This entry lists 21 T cell receptor beta chains sequenced from one sample in a study of spatial heterogeneity in lung cancer. Study-level points and caveats: Mutation counts in tumors were tracked by counts of expanded intratumoral alpha and beta TCRs.

TCRdb used MiXCR to reprocess the 5' RACE reads, holding one entry per CDR3 protein. This sample yields some 9,000 distinct CDR3 sequences, of which 13% to 15% are seen a single time; roughly an eighth belongs to the top ten. These TCRs' antigens remain unknown. Stated time point: sample taken at primary tumor resection. Sequenced here: lung tumor tissue, sampled at surgery. The origin of the receptors is a male donor with early-stage non-small cell lung cancer.

This clonotype is medium-sized (0.01 to 0.1%). The chain has TRBV7-2 and TRBJ2-6, with TRBD1 matching over 8 bases. The germline V gene encodes CDR1 SGHTA and CDR2 FQGNSA. This CDR3 is built from 18 residues. Losses at the gene ends were 5 bases for V and 0 bases for J; bases not matched to a gene: 9. The DNA for the CDR3 is TGTGCCAGCAGCCCCAGGACAGGGTGGAGCTCTGGGGCCAACGTCCTGACTTTC. It is translated as CASSPRTGWSSGANVLTF.

In its sample, this clonotype was seen many times. The chain combines TRBV3-1 with TRBJ1-3, with D perhaps TRBD1 (6 bases). From germline, CDR1 is LGHDT and CDR2 YNNKEL (reference sequence). V was clipped by 4 bases and J by 2 bases, with 18 bases between them. CDR3 size: 17 residues. Written as DNA, the CDR3 is TGTGCCAGCAGCCTCCGGGACACGGGTAGAACTGGAAACACCATATATTTT. Residues: CASSLRDTGRTGNTIYF.

Many counts were recorded for this clonotype. The chain links TRBV12-3 or TRBV12-4 to TRBJ2-1; 10 bases are a match to TRBD2. The length of the CDR3 is 15 residues. Germline trimming cut 6 bases from V and 7 bases from J; bases unmatched to any gene: 9. The CDR3 sequence is CASSALAGAWNEQFF. The CDR3 region has the DNA TGTGCCAGCAGCGCCCTAGCGGGAGCGTGGAATGAGCAGTTCTTC.

This clonotype was found a few times. This chain connects TRBV6-2 or TRBV6-3 to TRBJ2-5; TRBD2 aligns across 10 bases. The CDR3 has 17 residues. Germline V CDR1 and CDR2: MNHEY, SVGEGT. V shed 0 bases, J shed 5 bases, and the junction held 9 bases outside the gene matches. The CDR3 DNA follows: TGTGCCAGCAGTTACTCGGCGTCTAGCGGGAGTCGTGAGACCCAGTACTTC. Its protein is CASSYSASSGSRETQYF.

This clonotype was recorded at least ten times. This chain joins TRBV13 and TRBJ1-1; no definite D call. The CDR3 runs to 12 residues. V was trimmed by 4 bases and J by 7 bases, leaving 10 bases between them. Per germline, CDR1 PRHDT and CDR2 FYEKMQ (reference sequence). The CDR3 DNA is TGTGCCAGCAGCTCAGGACTCGGTGAAGCTTTCTTT. Translation: CASSSGLGEAFF.

In this sample, this clonotype turned up many times. In nucleotides, the CDR3 is TGCAGCGTTGTGCCGGGTGACAAAACGGCTGAAGCTTTCTTT. It specifies CSVVPGDKTAEAFF. The V call is TRBV29-1, the J call TRBJ1-1, with unresolved D. Per germline, CDR1 SQVTM and CDR2 ANQGSEA. The CDR3 spans 14 residues. V was shortened by 4 bases and J by 6 bases, with 18 bases between the two germline ends.

This clonotype was seen repeatedly, ten times or more. V is TRBV7-8 and J is TRBJ1-2; the match to TRBD1 covers 8 bases. The germline V gene encodes CDR1 SGHVS and CDR2 FQNEAQ. The V segment lost 4 bases and the J segment 4 bases; nucleotides outside the gene matches: 2. The CDR3 sequence is 13 residues long. DNA for the CDR3: TGTGCCAGCAGCTCGACAGGGGCCTATGGCTACACCTTC. It encodes CASSSTGAYGYTF.

This clonotype was seen at least ten times. The genes are TRBV27 and TRBJ2-7; D may correspond to TRBD1 or TRBD2 (5 bases each). The V end lost 8 bases, the J end lost 3 bases, and 14 bases lay between the germline ends. CDR3 length: 13 residues. The germline V gene encodes CDR1 MNHEY and CDR2 SMNVEV (reference sequence). The CDR3 sequence: CASARDPDYEQYF. The DNA for the CDR3 is TGTGCCAGCGCCCGGGACCCAGACTACGAGCAGTACTTC.

There are many counts of this clonotype. V usage is TRBV6-2 or TRBV6-3 and J usage is TRBJ2-1; 7 bases are a match to TRBD2. The germline V gene encodes CDR1 MNHEY and CDR2 SVGEGT. This CDR3 is 12 amino acids long. V lost 7 bases and J lost 8; bases outside the gene matches: 5. The CDR3 sequence: CASTLGGDEQFF. In nucleotides, the CDR3 is TGTGCCAGCACTCTGGGGGGGGATGAGCAGTTCTTC.

This clonotype is medium-sized in the sample. V usage is TRBV12-3 or TRBV12-4 and J usage is TRBJ1-1; D gene uncertain. The CDR3 consists of 14 residues. The germline V and J ends were trimmed by 3 bases and 1 base, with 9 bases remaining between them. CDR3 DNA sequence: TGTGCCAGCAGTTTCTCAGCGGAGAACACTGAAGCTTTCTTT. It is translated as CASSFSAENTEAFF.

This clonotype was recorded many times. The gene calls are TRBV18 and TRBJ2-3; TRBD1 aligns across 9 bases. The CDR3 consists of 13 residues. In germline, CDR1 is KGHSH, CDR2 LQKENI. With V trimmed by 6 bases and J by 5 bases, 3 bases remained unmatched. The CDR3 DNA reads as TGTGCCAGCTCGAACAGGGGGCAAGATACGCAGTATTTT. Amino acid sequence: CASSNRGQDTQYF.

This clonotype was recorded many times. The J gene is TRBJ1-3, the V gene TRBV9, with a weak D call TRBD1 (5 bases). The CDR3 consists of 15 residues. The germline V gene has CDR1 SGDLS and CDR2 YYNGEE. V dropped 7 bases and J dropped 3 bases, with 17 bases sitting between them. DNA for the CDR3: TGTGCCAGCGCCCCGTCGGGGGTATATGGAAACACCATATATTTT. As protein: CASAPSGVYGNTIYF.

Many counts were recorded for this clonotype. The chain has TRBV20-1 and TRBJ2-4; D is possibly TRBD2 (5 bases). Trimming cost V 6 bases and J 6 bases, with 15 bases left between them. The CDR3 totals 13 residues. Germline CDR1 reads DFQATT; CDR2 reads SNEGSKA (reference sequence). In DNA form, the CDR3 reads TGCAGTGCGCCGAACGAACGGGGAAACATTCAGTACTTC. Its protein product is CSAPNERGNIQYF.

This rearrangement joins TRBV7-8 to TRBJ2-4; tentative D call: TRBD1 (5 bases). The CDR3 spans 14 residues. Germline-derived CDR1 and CDR2 are SGHVS and FQNEAQ. Trimming removed 4 bases from V and 0 bases from J, with 7 bases in between. CDR3: CASSSTEAKNIQYF. The DNA for the CDR3 is TGTGCCAGCAGCTCGACAGAAGCCAAAAACATTCAGTACTTC.

This clonotype was seen ten or more times. This rearrangement joins TRBV27 to TRBJ1-2; tentative D call: TRBD1 (6 bases). The CDR3 covers 15 residues. Germline assignment: CDR1 MNHEY and CDR2 SMNVEV (reference sequence). Trimming removed 8 bases from V and 0 bases from J, with 16 bases in between. This CDR3 is CASRRLDSSNYGYTF. The CDR3 coding sequence is TGTGCCAGCCGCCGTCTGGACAGTTCTAACTATGGCTACACCTTC.

This clonotype was observed many times. The chain joins TRBV11-2 to TRBJ1-2; D remains unclear. Trimming took off 4 bases at V and 5 bases at J, with 11 bases between the two ends. This CDR3 is 13 amino acids long. Looked up from germline, CDR1 is SGHAT and CDR2 is FQNNGV. The CDR3 region is CASSSSGPYGYTF. DNA for the CDR3: TGTGCCAGCAGCTCAAGTGGTCCGTATGGCTACACCTTC. Drawing the rest from reference TRBV11-2 and TRBJ1-2, the complete variable domain is EAGVAQSPRYKIIEKRQSVAFWCNPISGHATLYWYQQILGQGPKLLIQFQNNGVVDDSQLPKDRFSAERLKGVDSTLKIQPAKLEDSAVYLCASSSSGPYGYTFGSGTRLTVV.

In its sample, this clonotype was seen many times. This rearrangement joins TRBV6-2 or TRBV6-3 to TRBJ2-3; the D is unclear. V shed 0 bases and J shed 5 bases, with 3 bases lying between them. The CDR3 is 12 amino acids. Germline CDR1 reads MNHEY; CDR2 reads SVGEGT. The DNA of the CDR3 is TGTGCCAGCAGTTACTCGAAAGATACGCAGTATTTT. Translation gives CASSYSKDTQYF.

This clonotype was detected many times. The rearrangement links TRBV27 to TRBJ2-2; D is perhaps TRBD2 (5 bases). V was shortened by 1 base and J by 6 bases, with 15 bases between the two germline ends. Looked up from germline, CDR1 is MNHEY and CDR2 is SMNVEV (reference sequence). This CDR3 comprises 16 residues. CDR3 sequence reads: CASSLLGSRRAGELFF. The CDR3 DNA reads TGTGCCAGCAGTTTATTGGGGAGCCGAAGGGCCGGGGAGCTGTTTTTT.

This clonotype was counted at least ten times. The V call is TRBV7-8, the J call TRBJ2-5; no clear D. Germline loops: CDR1 SGHVS, CDR2 FQNEAQ. V was cut by 4 bases and J by 2 bases, with 8 bases left in between. The CDR3 is 13 amino acids. This chain's CDR3 is CASSSQRQETQYF. CDR3 in DNA: TGTGCCAGCAGCTCGCAGCGACAAGAGACCCAGTACTTC. Full variable domain (remainder filled in from reference TRBV7-8 and TRBJ2-5): GAGVSQSPRYKVAKRGQDVALRCDPISGHVSLFWYQQALGQGPEFLTYFQNEAQLDKSGLPSDRFFAERPEGSVSTLKIQRTQQEDSAVYLCASSSQRQETQYFGPGTRLLVL.

The table lists this clonotype with many counts. The chain links TRBV12-3 or TRBV12-4 to TRBJ1-3, with 8 bases aligning to TRBD1. With V trimmed by 1 base and J by 4 bases, 6 bases remained unmatched. This CDR3 is built from 16 residues. The CDR3 DNA reads TGTGCCAGCAGTTTAGATCAGACAGGGGCCGGAAACACCATATATTTT. Protein: CASSLDQTGAGNTIYF.

The rearrangement uses TRBV7-3 and TRBJ2-1; 14 nucleotides match TRBD2. This CDR3 has 17 amino acids. Germline V gene data show CDR1 as SGHTA and CDR2 as FQGTGA. Losses at the gene ends were 2 bases for V and 6 bases for J; bases not matched to a gene: 6. CDR3 amino acids: CASSLYGTSGSGNEQFF. As DNA, the CDR3 is TGTGCCAGCAGCTTATACGGGACTAGCGGGAGCGGCAATGAGCAGTTCTTC.